Following are 29 T cell receptor beta chains from one sample sequenced in a study of T cell repertoires in cytomegalovirus infection. A single record per CDR3 protein comes from TCRdb applying MiXCR to the reads. This table has approximately 500,000 distinct CDR3 sequences, 25% to 35% appearing once. These receptors have no identified antigens. This specimen consisted of cultured PBMCs, obtained from culture after CMV antigen stimulation. These receptor sequences come from a human donor in good health (CMV status not recorded). Some clones in this sample may be carry-over from other donors' samples.

The V and J genes are TRBV6-2 or TRBV6-3 and TRBJ2-4; D gene ambiguous. The ends were cut back, 4 bases at V and 6 bases at J, with 13 bases in the middle. Germline V gives CDR1 MNHEY, CDR2 SVGEGT. This CDR3 has 14 residues. CDR3: CASSSPGNTNIQYF. CDR3 DNA: TGTGCCAGCAGTTCCCCGGGCAATACAAACATTCAGTACTTC.

This chain joins TRBV7-9 and TRBJ1-2; 9 positions match TRBD1. The ends lost 2 bases at V and 0 bases at J; junction bases unmatched: 7. The CDR3 covers 17 residues. The V gene's germline CDR1 is SEHNR and CDR2 FQNEAQ (reference sequence). The CDR3 loop reads CASSLQGTGRSNYGYTF. In nucleotides, the CDR3 is TGTGCCAGCAGCTTACAGGGGACAGGGCGGTCTAACTATGGCTACACCTTC.

Written as DNA, the CDR3 is TGTGCCAGCACCCAAGGACAGGGAGGAAACTATGGCTACACCTTC. Its translation is CASTQGQGGNYGYTF. The gene calls are TRBV9 and TRBJ1-2; the match to TRBD1 covers 8 bases. The germline gives CDR1 SGDLS, CDR2 YYNGEE. The trim removed 6 bases at V and 2 bases at J, leaving 9 bases unmatched. This CDR3 contains 15 residues.

V and J are TRBV19 and TRBJ2-1; the D is unclear. Trimming left V 6 bases short and J 9 bases short, with 18 bases between. CDR3 length: 14 amino acids. Germline lookup yields CDR1 LNHDA and CDR2 SQIVND (reference sequence). The CDR3: CASSSGLVYAEQFF. The CDR3 bases are TGTGCCAGTAGCTCCGGATTAGTATACGCTGAGCAGTTCTTC. Variable domain in full (rest from reference TRBV19 and TRBJ2-1): DGGITQSPKYLFRKEGQNVTLSCEQNLNHDAMYWYRQDPGQGLRLIYYSQIVNDFQKGDIAEGYSVSREKKESFPLTVTSAQKNPTAFYLCASSSGLVYAEQFFGPGTRLTVL.

This rearrangement joins TRBV27 to TRBJ1-1, with D unclear. The CDR3 is 12 amino acids. CDR1 and CDR2 (germline): MNHEY, SMNVEV (reference sequence). Trimming shortened V by 6 bases and J by 7 bases, and 12 bases separated the two germline ends. As DNA, the CDR3 is TGTGCCAGCAGCTCAGGCGATTATGAAGCTTTCTTT. This codes for CASSSGDYEAFF.

J is TRBJ1-1 and V is TRBV19; TRBD1 agrees at 11 bases. CDR1 is LNHDA, CDR2 SQIVND, per germline (reference sequence). The junction had 9 bases not matched to a gene; V was cut back by 6 bases and J by 0 bases. The CDR3 is made up of 17 amino acids. The CDR3 is CASSLGTGGRMNTEAFF. CDR3 bases: TGTGCCAGTAGCCTCGGGACAGGGGGTAGAATGAACACTGAAGCTTTCTTT.

This clonotype was seen repeatedly, ten times or more. The CDR3 reads CASSLTLGYGYTF. The CDR3, as DNA: TGTGCCAGCAGCCTAACCTTGGGGTATGGCTACACCTTC. The chain is built from TRBV7-2 and TRBJ1-2; D is unresolved. The germline CDR1 and CDR2 sequences are SGHTA and FQGNSA. This CDR3 comprises 13 residues. Trimming took off 5 bases at V and 5 bases at J, with 12 bases between the two ends.

The chain combines TRBV29-1 with TRBJ1-1; D ambiguous. The CDR3 extends over 12 amino acids. V gave up 7 bases and J gave up 8 bases, with 17 bases separating them. CDR1 and CDR2 from the germline V gene are SQVTM and ANQGSEA. CDR3 in amino acids: CSGGRTLGEAFF. For the CDR3, the DNA is TGCAGCGGCGGACGGACCCTGGGGGAAGCTTTCTTT.

The chain recombines TRBV29-1 with TRBJ2-5; 7 bases fit TRBD2. Per the germline V gene, CDR1 is SQVTM and CDR2 is ANQGSEA. The CDR3 spans 14 residues. V lost 4 bases and J lost 4; bases outside the gene matches: 9. CDR3 in amino acids: CSVAVRSSGETQYF. CDR3 DNA sequence: TGCAGCGTTGCTGTCCGGTCTAGCGGAGAGACCCAGTACTTC.

The chain links TRBV7-3 to TRBJ2-3; 12 bases align to TRBD2. V trimming: 6 bases; J trimming: 8 bases; junction bases outside the gene matches: 9. CDR1 SGHTA and CDR2 FQGTGA come from the germline V gene. The CDR3 totals 15 residues. CDR3 loop: CASSPTSGRRGTQYF. CDR3 bases: TGTGCCAGCAGTCCGACTAGCGGGAGACGGGGTACGCAGTATTTT.

This chain connects TRBV10-3 to TRBJ1-5; maybe TRBD1 (5 bases). The CDR3 is made up of 16 amino acids. CDR1 is ENHRY, CDR2 SYGVKD, per germline. Trimming shortened V by 0 bases and J by 5 bases, and 14 bases separated the two germline ends. The CDR3 DNA is TGTGCCATCAGTGAGTCCGTGACAGAAATTTATCAGCCCCAGCATTTT. It encodes CAISESVTEIYQPQHF.

The table lists this clonotype with a count of one. The rearrangement uses TRBV6-2 or TRBV6-3 and TRBJ2-1; TRBD2 aligns across 11 bases. V lost 4 bases to trimming and J lost 0 bases; unmatched junction nucleotides: 8. Germline lookup yields CDR1 MNHEY and CDR2 SVGEGT. This CDR3 spans 18 amino acids. CDR3: CASSWLAGGPSSYNEQFF. The CDR3 DNA reads TGTGCCAGCAGTTGGCTAGCGGGAGGCCCAAGCTCCTACAATGAGCAGTTCTTC.

Worth noting for this clonotype: The conserved phenylalanine or tryptophan normally closing the CDR3 is absent here, so this likely arose from a read error. Because the CDR3's place on the DNA is in doubt, the DNA is left out and the CDR3 is given as listed by TCRdb. The CDR3 region is CASSSPRD. The J gene is TRBJ2-5, the V gene TRBV7-9; the table's D call TRBD1 went unverified against the DNA. The CDR3 contains 8 residues when both ends are counted. CDR1 and CDR2 from the germline V gene are SEHNR and FQNEAQ (reference sequence).

This clonotype was observed a handful of times. The CDR3 protein is CASSAGGREQFF. For the CDR3, the DNA is TGTGCCAGCAGCGCGGGGGGCCGGGAGCAGTTCTTC. The genes are TRBV11-2 and TRBJ2-1; 8 positions agree with TRBD2. CDR3 size: 12 residues. V lost 5 bases, J lost 10 bases, and 4 bases stayed unmatched. CDR1 and CDR2 (germline): SGHAT, FQNNGV.

This clonotype occurred a few times. This chain connects TRBV19 to TRBJ2-2; 7 bases are shared with TRBD1. V lost 3 bases to trimming and J lost 6 bases; unmatched junction nucleotides: 7. The CDR3 has 15 amino acids. Germline V gene sequence: CDR1 LNHDA, CDR2 SQIVND (reference sequence). The CDR3 loop reads CASSILAGGAGELFF. In nucleotides, the CDR3 is TGTGCCAGTAGTATCTTAGCAGGGGGAGCCGGGGAGCTGTTTTTT.

This clonotype was detected many times. The gene calls are TRBV7-2 and TRBJ1-5; D may be TRBD1 (6 bases). CDR1 and CDR2 from the germline V gene are SGHTA and FQGNSA. The CDR3 totals 15 residues. V was cut by 2 bases and J by 3 bases, with 11 bases left in between. This chain's CDR3 is CASSLQGQTNQPQHF. CDR3 nucleotides: TGTGCCAGCAGCTTACAGGGGCAGACCAATCAGCCCCAGCATTTT.

The J gene is TRBJ2-7, the V gene TRBV7-2; 7 bases agree with TRBD1. After removal of 2 bases from V and 2 bases from J, the junction contained 6 bases not matched to a gene. This CDR3 spans 15 amino acids. The germline V gene has CDR1 SGHTA and CDR2 FQGNSA. The CDR3 nucleotides read TGTGCCAGCAGCTTAAGTAGGACAGGTCCCTACGAGCAGTACTTC. Translating gives CASSLSRTGPYEQYF.

This chain joins TRBV25-1 and TRBJ2-1; 12 nucleotides line up with TRBD2. Trimming took 6 bases from V and 2 from J; bases not matched to a gene: 11. This CDR3 has 18 amino acids. Looked up from germline, CDR1 is MGHDK and CDR2 is SYGVNS. The CDR3 region is CASSPHGASGRAYNEQFF. DNA of the CDR3: TGTGCCAGCAGCCCTCACGGCGCTAGCGGGAGGGCCTACAATGAGCAGTTCTTC.

This clonotype was found many times. This sequence joins TRBV7-2 and TRBJ2-1; weak D call: TRBD1 (5 bases). Per the germline V gene, CDR1 is SGHTA and CDR2 is FQGNSA. V was shortened by 7 bases and J by 5 bases, with 12 bases between the two germline ends. The CDR3 has 13 residues. The CDR3 DNA sequence: TGTGCCAGCACCCCTGACAGCCACAATGAGCAGTTCTTC. Translating it yields CASTPDSHNEQFF.

The chain has TRBV5-4 and TRBJ2-3, with 8 bases aligning to TRBD1. Germline-derived CDR1 and CDR2 are SGHNT and YYREEE (reference sequence). This CDR3 is built from 15 residues. Unmatched junction bases numbered 4, after V lost 0 bases and J lost 4 bases. CDR3 amino acids: CASSLARGLADTQYF. In nucleotides, the CDR3 is TGTGCCAGCAGCTTGGCCAGGGGGCTGGCAGATACGCAGTATTTT.

The table lists this clonotype with a few counts. The chain carries TRBV7-2 and TRBJ2-7; D remains unclear. V gave up 5 bases and J gave up 12 bases, with 11 bases separating them. Per the germline V gene, CDR1 is SGHTA and CDR2 is FQGNSA. The CDR3 is made up of 10 amino acids. CDR3 sequence (DNA): TGTGCCAGCAGCGCAGAGACGGCGTACGTC. It codes for CASSAETAYV.

This clonotype was seen only a few times. The chain carries TRBV6-6 and TRBJ2-7; 9 bases match TRBD2. This CDR3 is built from 14 residues. V dropped 5 bases and J dropped 6; count of bases not matched to a gene: 8. Germline V gene data show CDR1 as MNHNY and CDR2 as SVGAGI (reference sequence). The CDR3 nucleotides read TGTGCCAGCAGTCCGGGACTAGCACCGGGCGAGCAGTACTTC. This sequence encodes CASSPGLAPGEQYF.

The chain carries TRBV6-2 or TRBV6-3 and TRBJ1-5; no definite D call. Germline CDR1 MNHEY, CDR2 SVGEGT. CDR3 size: 13 residues. V was trimmed by 2 bases and J by 7 bases, leaving 9 bases between them. The CDR3 loop reads CASSYGEEQPQHF. Here the CDR3 DNA reads TGTGCCAGCAGTTACGGAGAGGAACAGCCCCAGCATTTT.

The chain recombines TRBV4-1 with TRBJ1-1; TRBD1 matches 10 bases. Germline-derived CDR1 and CDR2 are MGHRA and YSYEKL. With 6 bases clipped from V and 3 bases from J, the junction kept 10 bases outside the gene matches. This CDR3 region has 16 residues. The CDR3 DNA reads TGCGCCAGCAGAATGAGGACAGGGGGGACTGACACTGAAGCTTTCTTT. Translation gives CASRMRTGGTDTEAFF.

The rearrangement joins TRBV5-1 to TRBJ2-1, with TRBD2 matching over 15 bases. This CDR3 contains 18 residues. Germline values: CDR1 SGHRS, CDR2 YFSETQ. V shed 5 bases and J 5 bases; nucleotides not matched to a gene: 11. CDR3 residues: CASSSGTSGRTLHNEQFF. CDR3 bases: TGCGCCAGCAGTTCCGGGACTAGCGGGAGGACCCTCCACAATGAGCAGTTCTTC.

This clonotype occurred a few times. This chain links TRBV28 with TRBJ1-2, with D possibly TRBD1 on 5 matching bases. This CDR3 is 14 amino acids long. The V and J ends lost 2 bases and 1 base respectively, with 8 bases between them. Germline lookup yields CDR1 MDHEN and CDR2 SYDVKM. The CDR3 protein is CASSLRGVNYGYTF. For the CDR3, the DNA is TGTGCCAGCAGTTTACGAGGGGTTAACTATGGCTACACCTTC.

The chain uses TRBV6-2 or TRBV6-3 and TRBJ2-7; D is perhaps TRBD2 (6 bases). Trimming took off 0 bases at V and 6 bases at J, with 9 bases between the two ends. CDR3 length: 13 residues. Germline V CDR1 and CDR2: MNHEY, SVGEGT. CDR3 amino acids: CASSYSFGSEQYF. The CDR3 DNA reads TGTGCCAGCAGTTACTCGTTCGGGAGCGAGCAGTACTTC.

The V call is TRBV7-9, the J call TRBJ2-7, with 7 bases aligning to TRBD1. V trimming: 5 bases; J trimming: 1 base; junction bases outside the gene matches: 8. In germline, CDR1 is SEHNR, CDR2 FQNEAQ (reference sequence). CDR3 length: 15 residues. The CDR3 bases are TGTGCCAGCAGCACTCCCCGACAGGGATCCTACGAGCAGTACTTC. As protein: CASSTPRQGSYEQYF.

The rearrangement joins TRBV24-1 to TRBJ1-4, with 7 bases aligning to TRBD1. This CDR3 spans 15 amino acids. CDR1 is KGHDR and CDR2 is SFDVKD in the germline V gene. V lost 2 bases to trimming and J lost 7 bases; unmatched junction nucleotides: 6. The CDR3 sequence is CATSDSTTGSEKLFF. As DNA, the CDR3 is TGTGCCACCAGTGATTCTACGACAGGGTCTGAAAAACTGTTTTTT.